The 7 T cell receptor beta chains below were found in one sample sequenced in a study of T cell repertoires in cytomegalovirus infection. TCRdb analysed the reads with MiXCR anew, one entry per CDR3 protein. This table has about 680,000 distinct CDR3 sequences, 20% to 25% appearing once. The specimen sequenced was CD8+ T cells from PBMCs. Every receptor here comes from a human donor in good health (CMV status not recorded). Some clones in this sample may be carry-over from other donors' samples.

J is TRBJ1-2 and V is TRBV29-1; the D is unclear. Trimming took off 6 bases at V and 4 bases at J, with 9 bases between the two ends. Looked up from germline, CDR1 is SQVTM and CDR2 is ANQGSEA. This CDR3 comprises 11 residues. CDR3 nucleotides: TGCAGCGTCAGCCGTGCCTATGGCTACACCTTC. This encodes CSVSRAYGYTF.

This chain joins TRBV6-2 or TRBV6-3 and TRBJ2-1; D not certain. Germline CDR1 is MNHEY and CDR2 is SVGEGT. Trimming cost V 2 bases and J 11 bases, with 10 bases left between them. CDR3 size: 12 residues. The CDR3 region has the DNA TGTGCCAGCAGTTACGAGCAGATAAAGCAGTTCTTC. Translation gives CASSYEQIKQFF.

V gene TRBV4-1 combines with J gene TRBJ1-1, with 7 bases lining up with TRBD1. CDR1 and CDR2 (germline): MGHRA, YSYEKL. The CDR3 totals 13 residues. Trimming cost V 4 bases and J 12 bases; bases outside gene matches: 11. The CDR3 loop is CASSPQGGLVSFF. The DNA of the CDR3 is TGCGCCAGCAGCCCTCAAGGGGGCTTGGTGTCTTTCTTT.

V gene TRBV6-5 combines with J gene TRBJ1-6; TRBD1 is a possible D gene (5 bases). The CDR3 is 14 residues long. Looked up from germline, CDR1 is MNHEY and CDR2 is SVGAGI. V was pared by 3 bases and J by 4 bases, with 7 bases between. The CDR3 DNA follows: TGTGCCAGCAGTTATCAGGGTTATAATTCACCCCTCCACTTT. It encodes CASSYQGYNSPLHF.

Concerning this clonotype itself: This may arise from a read error, as a much more abundant clone is one base away. This chain connects TRBV7-6 to TRBJ2-2; D might be TRBD1 or TRBD2, each matching 5 bases. The CDR3 covers 16 residues. Per germline, CDR1 SGHVS and CDR2 FNYEAQ. CDR3 coding DNA: TGTGCCAGCAGCCCTAGAACCGGGACGTCGTCCGGGGATCTGTTTTTT. Protein: CASSPRTGTSSGDLFF.

This clonotype was found many times. The rearrangement links TRBV12-5 to TRBJ2-7; D remains ambiguous. The CDR3 runs to 12 residues. Per the germline V gene, CDR1 is LGHNT and CDR2 is FRNRAP. V was shortened by 5 bases and J by 6 bases, with 11 bases between the two germline ends. The DNA of the CDR3 is TGTGCTAGTGGTCCAGGTTTGGTCGAGCAGTACTTC. Amino acid sequence: CASGPGLVEQYF.

The J gene is TRBJ1-1, the V gene TRBV20-1; TRBD1 is a possible D gene (5 bases). V was clipped by 3 bases and J by 8 bases, with 13 bases between them. Germline values: CDR1 DFQATT, CDR2 SNEGSKA (reference sequence). This CDR3 is built from 12 residues. The CDR3 bases are TGCAGTGCTAGTCCGAAGGGGCTCGAAGCTTTCTTT. Its translation is CSASPKGLEAFF.